Listed below are T cell receptor beta chains from one sample, sequenced in a study of shared clonotypes between healthy human individuals. Libraries were prepared by immunoSEQ multiplex PCR; TCRdb keeps only in-frame clonotypes and omits some of them. The sample lists about 1 million clones, about 76% occurring once. The specimen sequenced was memory CD4+ T cells sorted from blood. Receptors originate from a man aged 18 to 30 in good health. The CDR3 runs from the conserved cysteine through the conserved F or W. A D gene is named only where the DNA matches it firmly. Size is omitted from some rows. Given values are once, few, many or a class for expanded clones.

D gene | clone size | J gene | V gene | CDR3 protein | CDR3 DNA
- | - | TRBJ1-1 | TRBV7-9 | CASSPWDTMNTEAFF | TGTGCCAGCAGCCCCTGGGACACCATGAACACTGAAGCTTTCTTT
- | - | TRBJ2-4 | TRBV10-3 | CAISEPGSRKNIQYF | TGTGCCATCAGTGAGCCAGGGAGTAGGAAAAACATTCAGTACTTC
- | - | TRBJ1-5 | TRBV28 | CASSLVGENQPQHF | TGTGCCAGCAGTTTGGTCGGGGAAAATCAGCCCCAGCATTTT
TRBD1 | - | TRBJ2-7 | TRBV5-4 | CASSPGQRYEQYF | TGTGCCAGCAGCCCGGGACAGCGCTACGAGCAGTACTTC
TRBD2 | once | TRBJ2-2 | TRBV9 | CASSGVAGGNTGELFF | TGTGCCAGCAGCGGAGTGGCGGGAGGGAACACCGGGGAGCTGTTTTTT
- | - | TRBJ1-1 | TRBV13 | CASSLGKRPHTEAFF | TGTGCCAGCAGCTTAGGCAAGAGACCGCACACTGAAGCTTTCTTT
- | - | TRBJ2-3 | TRBV27 | CASSLRPDTQYF | TGTGCCAGCAGTTTGAGACCAGATACGCAGTATTTT
TRBD1 | few | TRBJ2-7 | TRBV6-5 | CATQTGRFSYEQYF | TGTGCCACCCAGACAGGGCGGTTCTCCTACGAGCAGTACTTC
- | - | TRBJ2-5 | TRBV10-3 | CAISYNNQETQYF | TGTGCCATCAGCTACAACAACCAAGAGACCCAGTACTTC
TRBD1 | - | TRBJ2-7 | TRBV7-2 | CASSFVGTGQGYEQYF | TGTGCCAGCAGCTTCGTCGGGACAGGGCAAGGGTACGAGCAGTACTTC
TRBD1 | - | TRBJ1-6 | TRBV25-1 | CATKGQGYNSPLHF | TGTGCCACCAAAGGACAGGGCTATAATTCACCCCTCCACTTT
- | - | TRBJ2-7 | TRBV28 | CASYSSYEQYF | TGTGCCAGCTATTCCTCCTACGAGCAGTACTTC
- | - | TRBJ1-4 | TRBV10-3 | CAISDQGPPEKLFF | TGTGCCATCAGTGACCAGGGGCCCCCTGAAAAACTGTTTTTT
- | - | TRBJ2-7 | TRBV12-5 | CASGFRTPSSQSSYEQYF | TGTGCTAGTGGTTTTAGGACCCCTTCTAGCCAAAGCTCCTACGAGCAGTACTTC
TRBD1 | - | TRBJ2-7 | TRBV5-1 | CASSAGRQGAEQYF | TGCGCCAGCAGCGCCGGACGACAGGGGGCCGAGCAGTACTTC
- | - | TRBJ2-4 | TRBV30 | CAWSGLAKNIQYF | TGTGCCTGGAGTGGGCTGGCCAAAAACATTCAGTACTTC
- | - | TRBJ2-1 | TRBV7-2 | CASSLLGGGALGYEQFF | TGTGCCAGCAGCTTATTGGGTGGGGGGGCCCTAGGCTATGAGCAGTTCTTC
TRBD1 | - | TRBJ1-5 | TRBV19 | CASNPQGIGQPQHF | TGTGCCAGTAACCCACAGGGGATCGGTCAGCCCCAGCATTTT
TRBD1 | - | TRBJ1-6 | TRBV11-2 | CASSLQGEGSPLHF | TGTGCCAGCAGCTTACAGGGGGAAGGTTCACCCCTCCACTTT
- | - | TRBJ2-5 | TRBV18 | CASSPGPVQETQYF | TGTGCCAGCTCACCGGGCCCGGTGCAAGAGACCCAGTACTTC
TRBD2 | - | TRBJ2-1 | TRBV11-3 | CASSSGLAGNEQFF | TGTGCCAGCAGCTCGGGACTAGCGGGGAATGAGCAGTTCTTC
- | once | TRBJ1-1 | TRBV9 | CASSGGNTEAFF | TGTGCCAGCAGCGGCGGCAACACTGAAGCTTTCTTT
TRBD2 | - | TRBJ2-5 | TRBV6-1 | CASSEVTSGRETQYF | TGTGCCAGCAGTGAAGTGACTAGCGGGAGAGAGACCCAGTACTTC
- | few | TRBJ1-5 | TRBV30 | CAWSVGGNSNQPQHF | TGTGCCTGGAGTGTCGGGGGGAATAGCAATCAGCCCCAGCATTTT
TRBD1 | - | TRBJ1-2 | TRBV10-3 | CAISETGGANYGYTF | TGTGCCATCAGTGAGACAGGGGGAGCTAACTATGGCTACACCTTC
- | - | TRBJ2-7 | TRBV20-1 | CSATLGGEQYF | TGCAGTGCTACCTTGGGAGGCGAGCAGTACTTC
- | - | TRBJ2-7 | TRBV27 | CASSLSNRVEQYF | TGTGCCAGCAGTTTATCGAACAGGGTCGAGCAGTACTTC
- | - | TRBJ1-3 | TRBV6-5 | CASSRGSSGNTIYF | TGTGCCAGCTCCCGAGGGTCCTCTGGAAACACCATATATTTT
- | once | TRBJ1-5 | TRBV6-5 | CASGAPAGRSQPQHF | TGTGCCAGCGGGGCGCCGGCGGGGAGGAGTCAGCCCCAGCATTTT
- | - | TRBJ2-1 | TRBV7-9 | CASSPTWTTYNEQFF | TGTGCCAGCAGCCCTACCTGGACAACCTACAATGAGCAGTTCTTC
- | - | TRBJ2-3 | TRBV5-1 | CASSQLTVTDTQYF | TGCGCCAGCAGCCAGCTGACAGTCACAGATACGCAGTATTTT
TRBD1 | - | TRBJ2-7 | TRBV13 | CASSPGQFSYEQYF | TGTGCCAGCAGCCCGGGACAGTTCTCCTACGAGCAGTACTTC
- | - | TRBJ1-2 | TRBV5-1 | CASSLQDPSYGYTF | TGCGCCAGCAGCTTGCAGGACCCCTCCTATGGCTACACCTTC
TRBD1 | - | TRBJ2-5 | TRBV19 | CASSTRDRVETQYF | TGTGCCAGTAGTACCCGGGACAGGGTTGAGACCCAGTACTTC
- | few | TRBJ1-2 | TRBV5-6 | CASSLGQGNGYTF | TGTGCCAGCAGCTTGGGGCAGGGGAACGGCTACACCTTC
- | once | TRBJ1-2 | TRBV19 | CASRPPSFFNYGYTF | TGTGCCAGTAGACCCCCCTCTTTCTTTAACTATGGCTACACCTTC
TRBD1 | - | TRBJ1-1 | TRBV5-1 | CASSQGTGALNTEAFF | TGCGCCAGCAGCCAAGGGACAGGGGCTTTGAACACTGAAGCTTTCTTT
- | - | TRBJ2-3 | TRBV6-5 | CASSYKGDTQYF | TGTGCCAGCAGTTACAAGGGGGATACGCAGTATTTT
- | many | TRBJ2-7 | TRBV1 | CTSSYLLAGGPEGDEQYF | TGCACCAGCAGTTACTTGCTAGCGGGAGGGCCCGAGGGGGACGAGCAGTACTTC
- | - | TRBJ2-6 | TRBV4-3 | CASSQEEGVSSGANVLTF | TGCGCCAGCAGCCAAGAAGAGGGGGTGAGCTCTGGGGCCAACGTCCTGACTTTC
- | - | TRBJ1-1 | TRBV7-2 | CASSLVGNTEAFF | TGTGCCAGCAGCTTAGTGGGGAACACTGAAGCTTTCTTT
TRBD2 | - | TRBJ2-3 | TRBV5-5 | CASSLDTLAGGLDTQYF | TGTGCCAGCTCCTTGGACACGCTAGCGGGAGGGTTAGATACGCAGTATTTT
- | - | TRBJ1-1 | TRBV30 | CALSRMNTEAFF | TGTGCCTTGTCAAGGATGAACACTGAAGCTTTCTTT
- | - | TRBJ2-7 | TRBV5-1 | CASSLGGLTDEQYF | TGCGCCAGCAGCCTAGGGGGTCTGACGGACGAGCAGTACTTC
- | - | TRBJ1-1 | TRBV10-2 | CASSESVGNTEAFF | TGCGCCAGCAGTGAGTCTGTCGGCAACACTGAAGCTTTCTTT
- | - | TRBJ2-1 | TRBV4-1 | CASSHQGGSSYNEQFF | TGCGCCAGCAGCCACCAAGGGGGAAGCTCCTACAATGAGCAGTTCTTC
TRBD1 | - | TRBJ2-5 | TRBV25-1 | CASSDPGTGQETQYF | TGTGCCAGCAGTGATCCCGGGACAGGGCAAGAGACCCAGTACTTC
TRBD2 | - | TRBJ2-3 | TRBV5-6 | CASSLGGGRTDTQYF | TGTGCCAGCAGCTTGGGCGGGGGGCGCACAGATACGCAGTATTTT
- | - | TRBJ2-5 | TRBV7-2 | CASSLRKGEETQYF | TGTGCCAGCAGCTTACGGAAGGGGGAAGAGACCCAGTACTTC
TRBD1 | - | TRBJ2-6 | TRBV5-1 | CASSLTGQDSGANVLTF | TGCGCCAGCAGCTTGACGGGACAGGACTCTGGGGCCAACGTCCTGACTTTC
- | - | TRBJ1-2 | TRBV19 | CASSIFRTTVGTNYGYTF | TGTGCCAGTAGTATCTTCCGCACGACGGTCGGCACTAACTATGGCTACACCTTC
- | once | TRBJ2-7 | TRBV11-3 | CASSSSGVRQYF | TGTGCCAGCAGCTCCTCGGGAGTTCGGCAGTACTTC
TRBD2 | - | TRBJ2-1 | TRBV2 | CASSVWTSSYNEQFF | TGTGCCAGCAGTGTATGGACTAGCTCCTACAATGAGCAGTTCTTC
- | - | TRBJ1-1 | TRBV28 | CASSLGGVLSEAFF | TGTGCCAGCAGTTTAGGGGGGGTACTTTCTGAAGCTTTCTTT
TRBD1 | few | TRBJ1-2 | TRBV7-9 | CASSPQGDGYTF | TGTGCCAGCAGCCCACAGGGGGATGGCTACACCTTC
- | - | TRBJ1-1 | TRBV29-1 | CSVSGQGAFF | TGCAGCGTCAGTGGGCAGGGTGCTTTCTTT
- | - | TRBJ2-3 | TRBV18 | CASSPMGQATDTQYF | TGTGCCAGCTCACCAATGGGGCAGGCCACAGATACGCAGTATTTT
TRBD1 | - | TRBJ2-7 | TRBV19 | CASSIAGQGTSEQYF | TGTGCCAGTAGTATCGCTGGACAGGGGACATCCGAGCAGTACTTC
TRBD2 | many | TRBJ2-1 | TRBV6-5 | CASRVGIAGINEQFF | TGTGCCAGCAGAGTGGGGATAGCGGGCATCAATGAGCAGTTCTTC
- | - | TRBJ2-2 | TRBV30 | CAWSGSGAGELFF | TGTGCCTGGAGTGGGAGCGGCGCCGGGGAGCTGTTTTTT